The 5 T cell receptor beta chains below were found in one sample sequenced in a study of cytomegalovirus exposure and HLA in healthy donors. Amplification used 60 Vbeta primers and 13 Jbeta primers. The data were produced by immunoSEQ multiplex PCR, yet TCRdb's version contains in-frame clones alone and is incomplete. In the table there are more than 110,000 clones, 55% to 80% of which are singletons. Sequences were obtained from PBMCs. The receptors were gathered from a human donor in good health.

The rearrangement links TRBV5-4 to TRBJ1-2; TRBD1 might be the D (6 bases). V was shortened by 0 bases and J by 3 bases, with 18 bases between the two germline ends. The CDR3 is 17 residues long. The germline CDR1 and CDR2 sequences are SGHNT and YYREEE (reference sequence). The CDR3 sequence: CASSLAGGRGKHYGYTF. CDR3 nucleotides: TGTGCCAGCAGCTTGGCGGGAGGCAGGGGTAAGCACTATGGCTACACCTTC.

V gene TRBV19 combines with J gene TRBJ2-1, with 7 nucleotides matching TRBD2. CDR3 size: 16 residues. The V and J ends lost 4 bases and 1 base, in that order; junction bases with no gene match: 7. Germline CDR1 is LNHDA and CDR2 is SQIVND (reference sequence). The CDR3 DNA follows: TGTGCCAGTAGTACCTTAAGCGGGATTTCCTACAATGAGCAGTTCTTC. It translates to CASSTLSGISYNEQFF.

A few counts support this clone. The CDR3 sequence is CASSFRQGLTNTGELFF. CDR3 DNA: TGTGCCAGCAGTTTCCGGCAGGGGCTTACGAACACCGGGGAGCTGTTTTTT. The chain joins TRBV27 to TRBJ2-2; D may be TRBD1 (6 bases). The V end lost 3 bases, the J end lost 0 bases, and 14 bases lay between the germline ends. Germline CDR1 MNHEY, CDR2 SMNVEV (reference sequence). This CDR3 has 17 amino acids.

The rearrangement links TRBV5-4 to TRBJ2-5, with 8 positions matching TRBD1. The J call may be faulty, since TRBJ2-7 better matches the DNA end. Germline CDR1 reads SGHNT; CDR2 reads YYREEE (reference sequence). This CDR3 has 14 residues. CDR3 nucleotide sequence: TGTGCCAGCAGCTTGGGAGACAGGGGCTACGAGCAGTACTTC. As protein: CASSLGDRGYEQYF.

This sequence joins TRBV5-6 and TRBJ1-2; 8 bases are a match to TRBD1. The CDR3 totals 14 residues. The V gene's germline CDR1 is SGHDT and CDR2 YYEEEE. Trimming removed 0 bases from V and 6 bases from J; junction bases left unmatched: 4. CDR3 DNA: TGTGCCAGCAGCTTGGAAGTGGACAGGGATGGCTACACCTTC. This translates into CASSLEVDRDGYTF. The entire variable domain, with the rest obtained from reference TRBV5-6 and TRBJ1-2, is as follows: DAGVTQSPTHLIKTRGQQVTLRCSPKSGHDTVSWYQQALGQGPQFIFQYYEEEERQRGNFPDRFSGHQFPNYSSELNVNALLLGDSALYLCASSLEVDRDGYTFGSGTRLTVV.